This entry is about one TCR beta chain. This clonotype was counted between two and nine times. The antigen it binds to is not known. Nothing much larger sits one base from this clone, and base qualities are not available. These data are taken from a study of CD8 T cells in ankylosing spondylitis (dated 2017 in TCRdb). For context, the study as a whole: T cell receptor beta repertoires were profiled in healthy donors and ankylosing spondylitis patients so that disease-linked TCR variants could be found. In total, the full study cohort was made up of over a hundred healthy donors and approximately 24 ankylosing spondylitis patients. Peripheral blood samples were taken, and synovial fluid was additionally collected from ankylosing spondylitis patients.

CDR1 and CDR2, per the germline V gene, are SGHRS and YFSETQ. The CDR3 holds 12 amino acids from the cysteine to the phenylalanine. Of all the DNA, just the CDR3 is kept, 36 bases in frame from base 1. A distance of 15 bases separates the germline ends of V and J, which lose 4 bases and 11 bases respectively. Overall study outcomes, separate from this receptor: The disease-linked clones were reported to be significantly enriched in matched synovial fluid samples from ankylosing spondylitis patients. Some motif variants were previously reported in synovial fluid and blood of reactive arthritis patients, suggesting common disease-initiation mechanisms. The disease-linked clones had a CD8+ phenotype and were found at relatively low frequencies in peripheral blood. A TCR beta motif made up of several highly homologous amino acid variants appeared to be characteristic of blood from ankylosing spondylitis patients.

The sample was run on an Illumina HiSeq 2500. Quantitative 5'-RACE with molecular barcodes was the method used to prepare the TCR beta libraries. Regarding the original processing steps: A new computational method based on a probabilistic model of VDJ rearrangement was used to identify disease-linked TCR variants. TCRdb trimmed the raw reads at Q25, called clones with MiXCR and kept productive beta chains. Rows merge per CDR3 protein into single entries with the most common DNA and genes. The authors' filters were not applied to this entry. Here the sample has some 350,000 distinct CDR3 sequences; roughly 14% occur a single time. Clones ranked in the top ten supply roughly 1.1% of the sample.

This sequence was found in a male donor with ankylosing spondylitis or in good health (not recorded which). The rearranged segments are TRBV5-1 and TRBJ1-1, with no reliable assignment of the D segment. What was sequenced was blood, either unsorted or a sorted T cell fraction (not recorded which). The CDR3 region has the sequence CASSPDGIRAFF. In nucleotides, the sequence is TGCGCCAGCAGCCCCGACGGCATACGGGCTTTCTTT.